Below are 28 T cell receptor beta chains sequenced from a single sample in a study of blood T cell repertoires in COVID-19. Libraries were prepared by immunoSEQ multiplex PCR; TCRdb keeps only in-frame clonotypes and omits some of them. The data hold around 97,000 clones, with 87% observed a single time. The sequenced material came from peripheral blood. The receptors originated from a man between 50 and 59 years old in a cohort sampled during active COVID-19.

The chain recombines TRBV2 with TRBJ1-3, with TRBD1 identical over 7 bases. This CDR3 spans 16 amino acids. V shed 6 bases and J 0 bases; nucleotides not matched to a gene: 8. The germline CDR1 and CDR2 sequences are SNHLY and FYNNEI. CDR3: CASRPPGQRSGNTIYF. In DNA, the CDR3 is TGTGCCAGCAGGCCGCCGGGACAGCGCTCTGGAAACACCATATATTTT.

There are a few counts of this clone. The chain recombines TRBV10-1 with TRBJ1-6, with D perhaps matching TRBD1 (6 bases). Trimming stripped 0 bases from V and 3 bases from J, with 12 bases between. CDR3 length: 17 residues. CDR1 and CDR2 (germline): WNHNN, SYGVQD (reference sequence). The CDR3 DNA reads as TGCGCCAGCAGTGAGTCGAGAGTGGACAGCTATAATTCACCCCTCCACTTT. Protein: CASSESRVDSYNSPLHF.

The rearrangement joins TRBV6-5 to TRBJ2-7; possible D gene TRBD2, 5 bases. The CDR3 extends over 15 amino acids. Deletions cut 0 bases from V and 0 bases from J, with 9 bases between. Per the germline V gene, CDR1 is MNHEY and CDR2 is SVGAGI. The CDR3 sequence: CASSYSRRSSYEQYF. CDR3 sequence (DNA): TGTGCCAGCAGTTACTCGAGGAGGAGCTCCTACGAGCAGTACTTC.

The CDR3 nucleotides are TGTGCCAGCAGCCAAAGAGGCTTGCGGGGTTCCTATGGCTACACCTTC. Its translation: CASSQRGLRGSYGYTF. The J gene is TRBJ1-2, the V gene TRBV3-1 (or the pseudogene TRBV3-2); D uncertain. This CDR3 is built from 16 residues. CDR1 and CDR2 from the germline V gene are LGHDT and YNNKEL (reference sequence). V was clipped by 2 bases and J by 4 bases, with 17 bases between them.

The DNA of the CDR3 is TGTGCCAGCAGCTTAGAACAGGGCAACTATGGCTACACCTTC. Protein product: CASSLEQGNYGYTF. The V and J genes are TRBV13 and TRBJ1-2, with D perhaps matching TRBD1 (6 bases). Trimming removed 1 base at V and 2 bases at J, with 8 bases between. The CDR3 runs 14 residues. Looked up from germline, CDR1 is PRHDT and CDR2 is FYEKMQ (reference sequence).

The chain is built from TRBV7-9 and TRBJ2-7; D remains ambiguous. The germline gives CDR1 SEHNR, CDR2 FQNEAQ (reference sequence). This CDR3 is 12 amino acids long. Deletions cut 0 bases from V and 6 bases from J, with 6 bases between. The CDR3 nucleotides are TGTGCCAGCAGCTTAGCCAGTTCCGAGCAGTACGTC. Translation: CASSLASSEQYV.

The genes are TRBV27 and TRBJ2-1, with 16 positions matching TRBD2. Unmatched junction bases numbered 7, after V lost 5 bases and J lost 12 bases. Germline loops: CDR1 MNHEY, CDR2 SMNVEV (reference sequence). The CDR3 has 15 amino acids. DNA for the CDR3: TGTGCCAGCAGTCCGAGGGGACTAGCGGGGGGGAGGCAGTTCTTC. Protein sequence: CASSPRGLAGGRQFF.

This chain uses TRBV29-1 with TRBJ1-5; unclear D gene. The V end lost 4 bases, the J end lost 3 bases, and 10 bases lay between the germline ends. The CDR3 covers 13 residues. CDR1 and CDR2 from the germline V gene are SQVTM and ANQGSEA. The CDR3 here is CSVGPGDNQPQHF. CDR3 bases: TGCAGCGTTGGTCCCGGAGACAATCAGCCCCAGCATTTT.

This rearrangement joins TRBV7-9 to TRBJ1-1; TRBD1 matches 7 bases. This CDR3 is built from 11 residues. The trim removed 4 bases at V and 8 bases at J, leaving 1 base unmatched. Germline assignment: CDR1 SEHNR and CDR2 FQNEAQ (reference sequence). CDR3: CASSSQGEAFF. The CDR3 bases are TGTGCCAGCAGCTCACAGGGGGAAGCTTTCTTT.

The J gene is TRBJ2-5, the V gene TRBV15, with 10 bases identical to TRBD2. The CDR3 totals 15 residues. Germline lookup yields CDR1 LNHNV and CDR2 YYDKDF (reference sequence). After removal of 0 bases from V and 9 bases from J, the junction contained 7 bases not matched to a gene. CDR3 DNA sequence: TGTGCCACCAGCAGAGATCCAAGTAGCGGGGGGTCCCAGTACTTC. As protein: CATSRDPSSGGSQYF.

The J gene is TRBJ2-1, the V gene TRBV6-1; 8 bases agree with TRBD2. In germline, CDR1 is MNHNS, CDR2 SASEGT. Losses at the gene ends were 2 bases for V and 9 bases for J; bases not matched to a gene: 3. The CDR3 covers 13 residues. The CDR3 loop is CASSEIRGGEQFF. Here the CDR3 DNA reads TGTGCCAGCAGTGAAATACGGGGGGGTGAGCAGTTCTTC.

J is TRBJ1-2 and V is TRBV5-1; D ambiguous. Trimming cost V 4 bases and J 0 bases, with 10 bases left between them. Germline V CDR1 and CDR2: SGHRS, YFSETQ. The CDR3 extends over 14 amino acids. CDR3 in DNA: TGCGCCAGCAGCCCGACACCTACTAACTATGGCTACACCTTC. Its translation: CASSPTPTNYGYTF.

J is TRBJ1-2 and V is TRBV24-1, with TRBD1 identical over 7 bases. With 1 base clipped from V and 3 bases from J, the junction kept 4 bases outside the gene matches. Germline CDR1 and CDR2: KGHDR and SFDVKD. This CDR3 is 15 amino acids long. In nucleotides, the CDR3 is TGTGCCACCAGTGATTTCGACAGGGCCTACTATGGCTACACCTTC. The encoded protein is CATSDFDRAYYGYTF.

V usage is TRBV18 and J usage is TRBJ1-4; D is undetermined. V was pared by 2 bases and J by 8 bases, with 15 bases between. The CDR3 is 15 amino acids. Looked up from germline, CDR1 is KGHSH and CDR2 is LQKENI. In DNA form, the CDR3 reads TGTGCCAGCTCACCAGGGCCTCACGTGGTGGAAAAACTGTTTTTT. It specifies CASSPGPHVVEKLFF.

The gene calls are TRBV28 and TRBJ2-2, with D unclear. CDR3 length equals 11 residues. Deletions cut 9 bases from V and 6 bases from J, with 8 bases between. Germline CDR1 reads MDHEN; CDR2 reads SYDVKM. In DNA form, the CDR3 reads TGTGCCAGTTACAGCCCCGGGGAGCTGTTTTTT. It translates to CASYSPGELFF.

This clone has a single count. The chain joins TRBV7-8 to TRBJ1-2; 10 bases agree with TRBD1. The CDR3 totals 15 residues. Germline V gene sequence: CDR1 SGHVS, CDR2 FQNEAQ. V trimming: 6 bases; J trimming: 4 bases; junction bases outside the gene matches: 8. The CDR3 region has the DNA TGTGCCAGCAGACGCGGGACAGGGGACGGCTATGGCTACACCTTC. It specifies CASRRGTGDGYGYTF.

The chain joins TRBV5-1 to TRBJ2-3, with 8 bases matching TRBD2. The V and J ends lost 0 bases and 7 bases, in that order; junction bases with no gene match: 4. Germline V CDR1 and CDR2: SGHRS, YFSETQ. This CDR3 has 14 amino acids. CDR3 region: CASSLDGGVNTQYF. CDR3 nucleotides: TGCGCCAGCAGCTTGGACGGGGGGGTGAATACGCAGTATTTT.

The genes are TRBV28 and TRBJ2-6; tentative D call: TRBD2 (6 bases). The CDR3 runs 16 residues. Germline V lookup: CDR1 MDHEN, CDR2 SYDVKM. V was pared by 11 bases and J by 0 bases, with 17 bases between. The CDR3 loop is CAARRGGDSGANVLTF. The CDR3 coding sequence is TGTGCCGCCCGGCGGGGCGGGGACTCTGGGGCCAACGTCCTGACTTTC. The whole variable domain, remainder taken from reference TRBV28 and TRBJ2-6, is DVKVTQSSRYLVKRTGEKVFLECVQDMDHENMFWYRQDPGLGLRLIYFSYDVKMKEKGDIPEGYSVSREKKERFSLILESASTNQTSMYLCAARRGGDSGANVLTFGAGSRLTVL.

This rearrangement joins TRBV7-9 to TRBJ1-1; D gene unclear. Germline CDR1 and CDR2: SEHNR and FQNEAQ (reference sequence). The V end was cut by 5 bases, the J end by 1 base, with 11 bases between. The CDR3 length is 14 residues. The CDR3 nucleotides read TGTGCCAGCAGCCCCCGCGGCGGGAACACTGAAGCTTTCTTT. This codes for CASSPRGGNTEAFF.

The rearrangement uses TRBV6-6 and TRBJ1-6; a possible D gene is TRBD1 (5 bases). V was trimmed by 2 bases and J by 7 bases, leaving 6 bases between them. Germline CDR1 reads MNHNY; CDR2 reads SVGAGI (reference sequence). The CDR3 contains 13 residues. The CDR3 spells CASSYDRNSPLHF. The DNA for the CDR3 is TGTGCCAGCAGTTACGACAGAAATTCACCCCTCCACTTT.

The chain employs TRBV7-9 and TRBJ1-1; D remains ambiguous. Germline values: CDR1 SEHNR, CDR2 FQNEAQ (reference sequence). CDR3 length: 13 residues. V shed 5 bases and J shed 1 base, with 8 bases lying between them. The CDR3 is CASSQSQNTEAFF. In nucleotides, the CDR3 is TGTGCCAGCAGCCAAAGCCAGAACACTGAAGCTTTCTTT.

The chain links TRBV20-1 to TRBJ2-1; tentatively, D is TRBD2 (6 bases). V was shortened by 3 bases and J by 2 bases, with 11 bases between the two germline ends. Per germline, CDR1 DFQATT and CDR2 SNEGSKA (reference sequence). The CDR3 has 14 amino acids. CDR3 DNA sequence: TGCAGTGCTAGTCGACTAGGTCCCTACAATGAGCAGTTCTTC. Translated, it gives CSASRLGPYNEQFF.

The chain links TRBV18 to TRBJ2-2, with D possibly matching TRBD2 (5 bases). The V gene lost 2 bases and the J gene lost 5 bases, with 9 bases spanning the gap. CDR1 and CDR2 from the germline V gene are KGHSH and LQKENI. CDR3 length equals 14 residues. CDR3 loop: CASSPTRPTGELFF. The CDR3 region has the DNA TGTGCCAGCTCACCAACTAGACCAACCGGGGAGCTGTTTTTT.

This clone has a single count. This rearrangement joins TRBV15 to TRBJ2-5, with 15 positions matching TRBD2. This CDR3 has 18 residues. Germline V CDR1 and CDR2: LNHNV, YYDKDF (reference sequence). V lost 3 bases and J lost 2; bases outside the gene matches: 7. The CDR3 DNA reads TGTGCCACCAGCAGGGGCGGACTAGCGGGGGGGCCTCAAGAGACCCAGTACTTC. It yields the protein CATSRGGLAGGPQETQYF.

The chain recombines TRBV2 with TRBJ2-7; 8 nucleotides match TRBD1. The CDR3 contains 15 residues. The germline V gene encodes CDR1 SNHLY and CDR2 FYNNEI. Trimming removed 6 bases from V and 1 base from J; junction bases left unmatched: 8. The CDR3 spells CASRADREISYEQYF. CDR3 DNA sequence: TGTGCCAGCAGAGCGGACAGGGAAATATCCTACGAGCAGTACTTC.

CDR3 nucleotide sequence: TGTGCTAGTGGCCACCGGACTAGCGGGGGGGCAGAGACCCAGTACTTC. Protein product: CASGHRTSGGAETQYF. V is TRBV12-5 and J is TRBJ2-5; TRBD2 agrees at 15 bases. Germline CDR1 is LGHNT and CDR2 is FRNRAP. The CDR3 sequence is 16 residues long. Trimming at V came to 6 bases and at J to 4 bases, leaving 6 bases not matched to a gene. Full variable domain (remainder filled in from reference TRBV12-5 and TRBJ2-5): DARVTQTPRHKVTEMGQEVTMRCQPILGHNTVFWYRQTMMQGLELLAYFRNRAPLDDSGMPKDRFSAEMPDATLATLKIQPSEPRDSAVYFCASGHRTSGGAETQYFGPGTRLLVL.

The chain couples TRBV9 to TRBJ1-1; TRBD1 is a possible D gene (5 bases). Germline V CDR1 and CDR2: SGDLS, YYNGEE. The CDR3 has 15 amino acids. Trimming removed 4 bases at V and 4 bases at J, with 17 bases between. The CDR3 region has the DNA TGTGCCAGCAGCCCAGTTGCGGGGACGGGCACTGAAGCTTTCTTT. It codes for CASSPVAGTGTEAFF.

The DNA for the CDR3 is TGTGCCAGCAGCGTTGGGACTAGCGGGCTTGAGGCGCAGTATTTT. This sequence encodes CASSVGTSGLEAQYF. This chain joins TRBV9 and TRBJ2-3; 12 bases are shared with TRBD2. The CDR3 spans 15 residues. Germline values: CDR1 SGDLS, CDR2 YYNGEE. The V and J ends lost 2 bases and 10 bases, in that order; junction bases with no gene match: 8.